These T cell receptor beta chains were read from a single sample in a study of post-analysis software for immune sequencing data. TCRdb itself ran the PCR reads through MiXCR, one entry per CDR3 protein. The data contain around 700,000 distinct CDR3 sequences, approximately 60% of them singletons. The specimen sequenced was blood. These receptor sequences come from a girl aged 2-10 years with multiple sclerosis. CDR3s include the opening cysteine and the closing phenylalanine or tryptophan. Each record gives: clone size, V gene, J gene, CDR3 protein. The size field is filled for only some rows; it gives once, few, many or a size class.

>-|TRBV5-6|TRBJ2-5
CASSFPGAGGLQETQYF
>-|TRBV6-2/TRBV6-3|TRBJ2-1
CASSLEGVWGEQFF
>-|TRBV5-1|TRBJ2-1
CASSRTGANNEQFF
>once|TRBV7-9|TRBJ2-3
CASSWEDADTQYF
>-|TRBV5-1|TRBJ2-5
CASSAGLELQETQYF
>few|TRBV4-3|TRBJ2-1
CASSQLGQYEQFF
>-|TRBV12-3/TRBV12-4|TRBJ1-2
CASSLQSQGYGYTF
>once|TRBV6-2/TRBV6-3|TRBJ2-5
CASSYPRSGTQETQYF
>-|TRBV7-9|TRBJ2-1
CASSLGIRGHNEQFF
>once|TRBV20-1|TRBJ2-3
CSAQTWDTQYF
>-|TRBV29-1|TRBJ2-7
CSVKRDPDSYEQYF
>-|TRBV29-1|TRBJ2-3
CSVEDLRMSTGRRTDTQYF
>few|TRBV3-1|TRBJ2-1
CASSQDLGSNEQFF
>few|TRBV29-1|TRBJ1-1
CSVASGTSTEAFF
>-|TRBV2|TRBJ2-3
CASSTTGLRLPDTQYF
>-|TRBV4-1|TRBJ2-1
CASSQPGTRVRNEQFF
>-|TRBV29-1|TRBJ1-1
CSVAGGENTEAFF
>-|TRBV20-1|TRBJ2-3
CSARRLAGDGADTQYF
>-|TRBV12-3/TRBV12-4|TRBJ2-5
CASSLGVSGDTYQETQYF
>few|TRBV28|TRBJ2-5
CASSTTGLAGRSGETQYF
>-|TRBV4-2|TRBJ2-7
CASSQDIARGTSGSTYEQYF
>-|TRBV5-1|TRBJ2-1
CASSFASGETHSYNEQFF
>-|TRBV25-1|TRBJ2-1
CASSEGTGGLYNEQFF
>-|TRBV10-3|TRBJ2-1
CAISGRSDEQFF
>-|TRBV5-5|TRBJ2-1
CASSYGQGHSYNEQFF
>few|TRBV29-1|TRBJ2-1
CSVIPAGDAFDEQFF
>-|TRBV29-1|TRBJ2-1
CSVGPGTSYNEQFF
>-|TRBV12-3/TRBV12-4|TRBJ2-4
CASSPRPGAGAKNIQYF
>-|TRBV29-1|TRBJ2-1
CSITVWGSNEQFF
>-|TRBV7-9|TRBJ2-1
CASSLVAGLSYNEQFF
>-|TRBV10-3|TRBJ1-5
CATVSGQVGQPQHF
>-|TRBV27|TRBJ1-2
CASSHNREDYGYTF
>-|TRBV29-1|TRBJ2-7
CSVEGTGGGEQYF
>-|TRBV7-2|-
CASSFIGDPYEQYF
>-|TRBV10-3|TRBJ2-1
CAISAINEQFF
>few|TRBV6-6|TRBJ2-3
CASSQTVADTQYF
>few|TRBV20-1|TRBJ2-7
CSARGDSGYEQYF
>few|TRBV29-1|TRBJ2-3
CSATRNSPTDTQYF
>-|TRBV5-8|TRBJ2-5
CASSWSRALGETQYF
>few|TRBV18|TRBJ1-5
CASSPPGQGDQPQHF
>-|TRBV30|TRBJ1-2
CAWKQQGAYGYTF
>-|TRBV12-3/TRBV12-4|TRBJ2-1
CASSLTSGLAGANEQFF
>-|TRBV7-6|TRBJ1-2
CASSPGHSNYGYTF
>few|TRBV12-3/TRBV12-4|TRBJ2-3
CASSLIQGGNTQYF
>-|TRBV29-1|TRBJ2-5
CSVGVSRETQYF
>few|TRBV3-1|TRBJ1-5
CASSRRESNQPQHF
>-|TRBV29-1|TRBJ2-1
CSAPGMDRGPKYEQFF
>-|TRBV20-1|TRBJ1-5
CSVLGTGFNQPQHF
>-|TRBV25-1|TRBJ2-5
CASSVETGQETQYF
>-|TRBV14|TRBJ2-3
CASSQEERGARYTQYF
>once|TRBV5-1|TRBJ2-5
CASSFGQGGTQYF
>-|TRBV27|TRBJ1-1
CASSSNSEAFF
>-|TRBV15|TRBJ1-1
CATSFGRTGHTEAFF